The TCR beta chain under discussion was sequenced for a study of T cells in women clearing cervical HPV infection. Comments on this clone: The observed sequence ends 3 residues before the CDR3 terminus, with the missing tail filled in from the germline J gene.

Deletions cut 4 bases from V and 3 bases from J, with 15 bases between. Germline-derived CDR1 and CDR2 are DFQATT and SNEGSKA (reference sequence). The CDR3 has 15 amino acids. The data were produced by immunoSEQ multiplex PCR, yet TCRdb's version contains in-frame clones alone and is incomplete. With about 20,000 clones in the sample, the ten largest clones hold less than 6%. Material for sequencing was blood buffy coat. This chain connects TRBV20-1 to TRBJ2-2; D gene uncertain. This clonotype was obtained from a woman between 18 and 70 years old with a cervical HPV16 infection that either progressed to CIN3+ or cleared (not recorded which). The sequenced CDR3 bases are TGCAGTGCTAAGAGGCTAGAGGTTGACACCGGGGAG. Its protein is CSAKRLEVDTGE. The CDR3 in full is CSAKRLEVDTGELFF.